Following are 8 T cell receptor beta chains from one sample sequenced in a study of CD8+CD57+ T cells in acquired aplastic anemia. TCR beta VDJ and CDR3 were profiled, and genomic DNA was the template. MiXCR, run by TCRdb on the reads, gives a single entry per CDR3 protein. The sample has around 180,000 distinct CDR3 sequences; 60% to 70% are singletons. Source material: sorted CD4+, CD8+, or CD8+CD57+ T cells (not recorded which) from PBMCs. All receptors derive from a human donor in good health.

In this sample, this clonotype turned up many times. The genes are TRBV9 and TRBJ2-1; TRBD2 aligns across 7 bases. CDR3 length equals 14 residues. Germline trimming cut 4 bases from V and 6 bases from J; bases unmatched to any gene: 7. Germline-derived CDR1 and CDR2 are SGDLS and YYNGEE. The chain's CDR3 is CASSSRTSLNEQFF. As DNA, the CDR3 is TGTGCCAGCAGCTCCCGGACTAGTCTCAATGAGCAGTTCTTC.

The chain employs TRBV7-8 and TRBJ1-1, with D perhaps matching TRBD1 (5 bases). The CDR3 extends over 15 amino acids. Trimming stripped 3 bases from V and 2 bases from J, with 13 bases between. Germline V CDR1 and CDR2: SGHVS, FQNEAQ. The CDR3 region has the DNA TGTGCCAGCAGCTTTCCTGGACATATTAACACTGAAGCTTTCTTT. Its translation: CASSFPGHINTEAFF.

V is TRBV5-1 and J is TRBJ2-5; tentative D call: TRBD1 (5 bases). This CDR3 is built from 16 residues. Looked up from germline, CDR1 is SGHRS and CDR2 is YFSETQ. V was clipped by 0 bases and J by 2 bases, with 14 bases between them. CDR3 in amino acids: CASSLVIQVTQETQYF. The DNA for the CDR3 is TGCGCCAGCAGCTTGGTCATACAGGTTACTCAAGAGACCCAGTACTTC.

The V gene is TRBV7-6, the J gene TRBJ2-1, with 7 bases lining up with TRBD1. V shed 5 bases and J 6 bases; nucleotides not matched to a gene: 16. The germline V gene encodes CDR1 SGHVS and CDR2 FNYEAQ. The CDR3 has 17 amino acids. As DNA, the CDR3 is TGTGCCAGCAGCCGCGGACAGGTCAGTTTTTCTCCCAATGAGCAGTTCTTC. Translating gives CASSRGQVSFSPNEQFF.

This clonotype appeared once. The chain uses TRBV12-3 or TRBV12-4 and TRBJ2-7; 7 nucleotides align to TRBD1. The trim removed 6 bases at V and 5 bases at J, leaving 7 bases unmatched. CDR3 length: 13 residues. CDR3 sequence: CASRSGTVHEQYF. Here the CDR3 DNA reads TGTGCCAGCAGGTCCGGGACAGTGCACGAGCAGTACTTC.

This clonotype was picked up one time. The rearrangement joins TRBV25-1 to TRBJ2-7, with TRBD1 identical over 7 bases. Germline V gene sequence: CDR1 MGHDK, CDR2 SYGVNS. The CDR3 spans 14 residues. Trimming took 4 bases from V and 1 from J; bases not matched to a gene: 4. The chain's CDR3 is CASSALGQSYEQYF. Written as DNA, the CDR3 is TGTGCCAGCAGTGCCTTGGGACAGTCCTACGAGCAGTACTTC.

J is TRBJ1-4 and V is TRBV6-1, with 10 bases lining up with TRBD1. V gave up 6 bases and J gave up 0 bases; unmatched junction bases: 7. The CDR3 contains 17 residues. CDR1 and CDR2 from the germline V gene are MNHNS and SASEGT. The CDR3 region is CASRRDRGSATNEKLFF. CDR3 bases: TGTGCCAGCAGACGGGACAGGGGCTCGGCAACTAATGAAAAACTGTTTTTT.

This clonotype was counted between two and nine times. The chain employs TRBV7-9 and TRBJ1-2; D gene uncertain. V was shortened by 4 bases and J by 2 bases, with 8 bases between the two germline ends. Germline V gene sequence: CDR1 SEHNR, CDR2 FQNEAQ (reference sequence). The CDR3 covers 13 residues. Here the CDR3 DNA reads TGTGCCAGCAGCTCATCACAGAACTATGGCTACACCTTC. This encodes CASSSSQNYGYTF.